This T cell receptor (beta chain) came from a study of T cells in Graves' hyperthyroidism and ophthalmopathy. General observations from the study: The model anticipated ophthalmopathy a median about 7.1 months pre-onset.

At least ten counts were recorded for this clonotype. Its antigen is unknown. Lactation, pregnancy, other autoimmune disease or uncontrolled infection excluded patients. Using RNA transcripts as the source, TCR beta CDR3 regions were amplified. The study used the HTBI primer set for a first-round RT-PCR of the TCR CDR3. TCRdb itself ran the multiplex PCR reads through MiXCR, one entry per CDR3 protein. The profile shows 360,000 or so distinct CDR3 sequences, 15% to 20% of them singletons. The TCR originated in a woman between 40 and 50 years old with Graves' ophthalmopathy. The material sequenced was blood.

For the CDR3, the DNA is TGTGCCAGTAGTATGGCGAAAGGTCACGGGGAGCTGTTTTTT. Encoded protein: CASSMAKGHGELFF. The V gene is TRBV19, the J gene TRBJ2-2; no definite D call. V lost 3 bases and J lost 7, with 12 bases in between. This CDR3 spans 14 amino acids. CDR1 LNHDA and CDR2 SQIVND come from the germline V gene (reference sequence).